The 32 T cell receptor beta chains below come from one sample, sequenced in a study of T-cell reconstitution after alpha-beta-depleted transplantation in children. Preparing the TCRbeta library involved the use of unique molecular identifiers. Using its own MiXCR run on the PCR reads, TCRdb lists one record per CDR3 protein. The repertoire consists of some 110,000 distinct CDR3 sequences, with 10% occurring once and the leading ten covering 34%. The specimen comprised PBMCs, sampled before TCRalphabeta/CD19-depleted stem cell transplant. These receptors all stem from a boy aged 2-15 years with acute lymphoblastic leukemia, due to receive a stem cell transplant.

The chain links TRBV6-5 to TRBJ2-5, with a tentative D call TRBD1 (6 bases). V was clipped by 2 bases and J by 0 bases, with 7 bases between them. The germline CDR1 and CDR2 sequences are MNHEY and SVGAGI. CDR3 length: 14 residues. Here the CDR3 reads CASSYGQHQETQYF. In DNA form, the CDR3 reads TGTGCCAGCAGTTACGGACAGCACCAAGAGACCCAGTACTTC.

The genes are TRBV20-1 and TRBJ1-5, with D perhaps matching TRBD1 (6 bases). The CDR3 totals 15 residues. Germline lookup yields CDR1 DFQATT and CDR2 SNEGSKA (reference sequence). With 6 bases removed from V and 2 bases from J, the gap between germline ends came to 17 bases. The CDR3 protein is CSAGRGAEGNQPQHF. The CDR3 DNA sequence: TGCAGTGCAGGGCGGGGGGCTGAGGGCAATCAGCCCCAGCATTTT.

This clonotype was observed a few times. The V and J genes are TRBV12-3 or TRBV12-4 and TRBJ1-1; D ambiguous. The CDR3 sequence is 12 residues long. V was trimmed by 2 bases and J by 7 bases, leaving 8 bases between them. CDR3 nucleotide sequence: TGTGCCAGCAGTTTAAATAGCCTTGAAGCTTTCTTT. This codes for CASSLNSLEAFF.

This clonotype was recorded a few times. The rearrangement links TRBV20-1 to TRBJ1-3; D may be TRBD1 (6 bases). Trimming removed 6 bases from V and 3 bases from J, with 15 bases in between. The CDR3 runs to 14 residues. The germline CDR1 and CDR2 sequences are DFQATT and SNEGSKA (reference sequence). In DNA form, the CDR3 reads TGCAGTGCCCGCGCCGGGGGGCTTGGAAACACCATATATTTT. Its translation is CSARAGGLGNTIYF.

The chain links TRBV25-1 to TRBJ2-1, with TRBD2 matching over 10 bases. Trimming at V came to 6 bases and at J to 6 bases, leaving 11 bases not matched to a gene. CDR1 and CDR2 from the germline V gene are MGHDK and SYGVNS. This CDR3 has 16 residues. CDR3 residues: CASSTGGSGRGNEQFF. As DNA, the CDR3 is TGTGCCAGCAGCACCGGGGGCAGCGGGAGGGGCAATGAGCAGTTCTTC.

This clonotype came up a few times. This chain links TRBV7-9 with TRBJ2-7; 7 bases are shared with TRBD2. From germline, CDR1 is SEHNR and CDR2 FQNEAQ (reference sequence). The CDR3 runs 15 residues. V dropped 5 bases and J dropped 4; count of bases not matched to a gene: 11. The CDR3 DNA is TGTGCCAGCAGCCACCGGGCTAGCGGAGGTTACGAGCAGTACTTC. This gives the protein CASSHRASGGYEQYF.

The chain links TRBV3-1 to TRBJ1-1; D not certain. The CDR3 spans 13 residues. V was cut by 0 bases and J by 6 bases, with 8 bases left in between. Germline V gene data show CDR1 as LGHDT and CDR2 as YNNKEL (reference sequence). Here the CDR3 reads CASSQDLGAEAFF. As DNA, the CDR3 is TGTGCCAGCAGCCAAGACCTTGGGGCTGAAGCTTTCTTT.

This rearrangement joins TRBV5-1 to TRBJ2-5; 9 bases map to TRBD2. There are 14 residues in the CDR3. CDR1 and CDR2 from the germline V gene are SGHRS and YFSETQ. The ends lost 7 bases at V and 4 bases at J; junction bases unmatched: 8. The CDR3 DNA reads as TGCGCCAGCGGCCCTGCGGGAGGGGTAGAGACCCAGTACTTC. Translating it yields CASGPAGGVETQYF.

V and J are TRBV10-3 and TRBJ2-7; D might be TRBD1 (6 bases). V lost 3 bases, J lost 1 base, and 16 bases lay in between. The CDR3 sequence is 16 residues long. Germline CDR1 reads ENHRY; CDR2 reads SYGVKD. CDR3 in DNA: TGTGCCATCAGTGAAGCTGTACGGACAGCGTCCTACGAGCAGTACTTC. Its translation: CAISEAVRTASYEQYF.

A few counts support this clonotype. The chain carries TRBV20-1 and TRBJ2-3, with a weak D call TRBD1 (5 bases). Looked up from germline, CDR1 is DFQATT and CDR2 is SNEGSKA (reference sequence). The CDR3 covers 15 residues. CDR3 loop: CRIGAGSGSTDTQYF. Here the CDR3 DNA reads TGCAGGATAGGGGCAGGGTCAGGGAGCACAGATACGCAGTATTTT.

V gene TRBV12-3 or TRBV12-4 combines with J gene TRBJ1-6; D not resolved. The CDR3 totals 15 residues. Trimming removed 6 bases from V and 11 bases from J, with 20 bases in between. The CDR3 nucleotides read TGTGCCAGCAGCCGAGTGGGCCTTCCGAGGACACCCCTCCACTTT. This codes for CASSRVGLPRTPLHF.

The V gene is TRBV4-1, the J gene TRBJ2-3, with D perhaps matching TRBD2 (5 bases). The CDR3 is 14 residues long. Per germline, CDR1 MGHRA and CDR2 YSYEKL. V shed 1 base and J shed 4 bases, with 9 bases lying between them. This CDR3 is CASSQARVADTQYF. The CDR3 region has the DNA TGCGCCAGCAGCCAAGCGAGGGTTGCAGATACGCAGTATTTT.

The chain recombines TRBV20-1 with TRBJ1-1; TRBD1 aligns across 7 bases. The CDR3 contains 12 residues. J gave up 7 bases and V 3 bases, and 5 bases lay outside the gene matches. CDR1 DFQATT and CDR2 SNEGSKA come from the germline V gene (reference sequence). CDR3 region: CSARMTGIEAFF. The CDR3 nucleotides read TGCAGTGCTAGGATGACAGGGATTGAAGCTTTCTTT.

DNA of the CDR3: TGTGCCAGCAGCCTTACCGGGACTATGGAGAATGAGCAGTTCTTC. It is translated as CASSLTGTMENEQFF. V is TRBV9 and J is TRBJ2-1, with TRBD2 matching 7 bases. The CDR3 has 15 amino acids. The ends lost 4 bases at V and 7 bases at J; junction bases unmatched: 11. Germline CDR1 and CDR2: SGDLS and YYNGEE.

This clonotype occurred many times. This CDR3 is CATSQDSSSTDTQYF. The CDR3 bases are TGTGCCACCTCTCAGGATTCTTCTAGCACAGATACGCAGTATTTT. V usage is TRBV24-1 and J usage is TRBJ2-3, with D uncertain. Between the trimmed V and J ends, which lost 9 bases and 0 bases, there was a span of 15 bases. The CDR3 totals 15 residues. Germline V lookup: CDR1 KGHDR, CDR2 SFDVKD.

The table lists this clonotype with a few counts. The V and J genes are TRBV20-1 and TRBJ2-1, with D perhaps TRBD1 (6 bases). The V gene's germline CDR1 is DFQATT and CDR2 SNEGSKA (reference sequence). This CDR3 contains 18 residues. V was clipped by 3 bases and J by 8 bases, with 29 bases between them. CDR3 residues: CSASPMGRGSPRMDEQFF. CDR3 coding DNA: TGCAGTGCTAGTCCAATGGGAAGGGGGAGCCCGAGGATGGATGAGCAGTTCTTC.

This clonotype has just a few counts. The chain carries TRBV20-1 and TRBJ2-3; TRBD2 matches 8 bases. Trimming at V came to 3 bases and at J to 1 base, leaving 0 bases not matched to a gene. Germline assignment: CDR1 DFQATT and CDR2 SNEGSKA (reference sequence). The CDR3 spans 13 residues. The DNA for the CDR3 is TGCAGTGCTAGGACTAGCGGCACAGATACGCAGTATTTT. Translation: CSARTSGTDTQYF.

This clonotype was seen many times. The rearrangement uses TRBV20-1 and TRBJ2-7, with a weak D call TRBD2 (5 bases). V shed 6 bases and J shed 5 bases, with 11 bases lying between them. This CDR3 comprises 11 residues. Germline CDR1 and CDR2: DFQATT and SNEGSKA (reference sequence). CDR3 nucleotide sequence: TGCAGTGCAAGGCGGGTGAACGAGCAGTACTTC. Protein product: CSARRVNEQYF.

This clonotype was recorded a few times. CDR3 region: CASSTIGTGNGYTF. The DNA for the CDR3 is TGTGCCAGCAGTACCATCGGGACAGGGAATGGCTACACCTTC. The V gene is TRBV28, the J gene TRBJ1-2, with 9 positions matching TRBD1. Trimming at V came to 5 bases and at J to 6 bases, leaving 7 bases not matched to a gene. The CDR3 has 14 residues. Germline V gene sequence: CDR1 MDHEN, CDR2 SYDVKM.

This clonotype was seen only a few times. The chain carries TRBV9 and TRBJ2-7; 7 bases map to TRBD1. Trimming removed 3 bases from V and 3 bases from J; junction bases left unmatched: 9. The CDR3 consists of 15 residues. Per germline, CDR1 SGDLS and CDR2 YYNGEE. The CDR3 here is CASSAAGTELYEQYF. The CDR3 DNA reads as TGTGCCAGCAGCGCAGCCGGGACAGAACTCTACGAGCAGTACTTC.

V usage is TRBV11-2 and J usage is TRBJ2-5; D is unclear. The ends were cut back, 5 bases at V and 1 base at J, with 8 bases in the middle. In germline, CDR1 is SGHAT, CDR2 FQNNGV. This CDR3 is 13 amino acids long. The CDR3 loop is CASSPTAQETQYF. The CDR3 nucleotides read TGTGCCAGCAGCCCCACCGCCCAAGAGACCCAGTACTTC.

The chain uses TRBV27 and TRBJ2-7; 9 nucleotides match TRBD1. V dropped 4 bases and J dropped 3; count of bases not matched to a gene: 7. This CDR3 is 15 amino acids long. Germline loops: CDR1 MNHEY, CDR2 SMNVEV (reference sequence). The CDR3 region is CASSSTGGRYYEQYF. The CDR3 DNA follows: TGTGCCAGCAGTTCCACAGGGGGCCGCTACTACGAGCAGTACTTC.

There are a few counts of this clonotype. The rearrangement links TRBV11-2 to TRBJ2-5; 7 bases align to TRBD2. The germline V gene encodes CDR1 SGHAT and CDR2 FQNNGV. There are 14 residues in the CDR3. The trim removed 5 bases at V and 5 bases at J, leaving 8 bases unmatched. CDR3 amino acids: CASSARELAETQYF. CDR3 nucleotides: TGTGCCAGCAGCGCACGCGAACTAGCGGAGACCCAGTACTTC.

This chain connects TRBV5-1 to TRBJ2-3, with 9 bases aligning to TRBD2. Germline lookup yields CDR1 SGHRS and CDR2 YFSETQ. CDR3 size: 16 residues. The ends lost 0 bases at V and 6 bases at J; junction bases unmatched: 8. The CDR3 sequence is CASSLAGGRASDTQYF. The CDR3 DNA reads TGCGCCAGCAGCTTGGCAGGCGGGAGGGCGTCTGATACGCAGTATTTT.

This chain uses TRBV7-6 with TRBJ2-4; 11 positions match TRBD1. Germline V CDR1 and CDR2: SGHVS, FNYEAQ. The CDR3 extends over 15 amino acids. V lost 4 bases and J lost 4; bases outside the gene matches: 3. CDR3 loop: CASSSGQGGKNIQYF. The DNA of the CDR3 is TGTGCCAGCAGCTCGGGACAGGGGGGTAAAAACATTCAGTACTTC.

The rearrangement uses TRBV14 and TRBJ2-5; a possible D gene is TRBD1 (6 bases). CDR1 and CDR2 from the germline V gene are SGHDN and FVKESK. V was clipped by 1 base and J by 1 base, with 13 bases between them. This CDR3 is 16 amino acids long. CDR3 DNA sequence: TGTGCCAGCAGCCAAGTCGACAGGTTGGGCCAAGAGACCCAGTACTTC. It specifies CASSQVDRLGQETQYF.

This chain connects TRBV7-6 to TRBJ2-7, with 8 bases that match TRBD1. There are 15 residues in the CDR3. Germline assignment: CDR1 SGHVS and CDR2 FNYEAQ. Losses at the gene ends were 2 bases for V and 3 bases for J; bases not matched to a gene: 6. The CDR3 nucleotides read TGTGCCAGCAGCTTACCCACAGGGGGAAGCTACGAGCAGTACTTC. Encoded protein: CASSLPTGGSYEQYF.

This clonotype was detected a few times. This chain links TRBV6-1 with TRBJ2-3; D is possibly TRBD2 (5 bases). Germline assignment: CDR1 MNHNS and CDR2 SASEGT. The V gene lost 3 bases and the J gene lost 4 bases, with 17 bases spanning the gap. This CDR3 spans 16 amino acids. In DNA form, the CDR3 reads TGTGCCAGCAGTGAGAGTAGTGGGAGAGGGTCAGATACGCAGTATTTT. Protein: CASSESSGRGSDTQYF.

This chain links TRBV9 with TRBJ2-2, with 10 bases lining up with TRBD2. The germline V gene has CDR1 SGDLS and CDR2 YYNGEE. The CDR3 extends over 15 amino acids. The ends lost 4 bases at V and 4 bases at J; junction bases unmatched: 4. As DNA, the CDR3 is TGTGCCAGCAGCCCGACTAGCGGGTTCACCGGGGAGCTGTTTTTT. Its translation: CASSPTSGFTGELFF.

In this sample, this clonotype turned up many times. CDR3 region: CASSLDGGYQETQYF. For the CDR3, the DNA is TGTGCCAGCAGCTTAGACGGCGGGTACCAAGAGACCCAGTACTTC. The chain carries TRBV7-7 and TRBJ2-5; D is possibly TRBD2 (5 bases). Between the trimmed V and J ends, which lost 1 base and 0 bases, there was a span of 9 bases. Germline assignment: CDR1 SSHAT and CDR2 FNYEAQ (reference sequence). The CDR3 runs 15 residues.

The chain employs TRBV5-1 and TRBJ2-5; D is perhaps TRBD2 (5 bases). Trimming pared 4 bases from V and 5 bases from J, leaving 15 bases between. This CDR3 contains 14 residues. The germline V gene encodes CDR1 SGHRS and CDR2 YFSETQ. The CDR3 here is CASSLIAGGETQYF. CDR3 sequence (DNA): TGCGCCAGCAGCCTAATTGCGGGCGGGGAGACCCAGTACTTC.

The chain couples TRBV20-1 to TRBJ1-6; unclear D gene. V was pared by 4 bases and J by 8 bases, with 12 bases between. Germline CDR1 and CDR2: DFQATT and SNEGSKA (reference sequence). The CDR3 has 13 residues. The CDR3 nucleotides read TGCAGTGCTAATAGGCATGAGGATTCACCCCTCCACTTT. It encodes CSANRHEDSPLHF.